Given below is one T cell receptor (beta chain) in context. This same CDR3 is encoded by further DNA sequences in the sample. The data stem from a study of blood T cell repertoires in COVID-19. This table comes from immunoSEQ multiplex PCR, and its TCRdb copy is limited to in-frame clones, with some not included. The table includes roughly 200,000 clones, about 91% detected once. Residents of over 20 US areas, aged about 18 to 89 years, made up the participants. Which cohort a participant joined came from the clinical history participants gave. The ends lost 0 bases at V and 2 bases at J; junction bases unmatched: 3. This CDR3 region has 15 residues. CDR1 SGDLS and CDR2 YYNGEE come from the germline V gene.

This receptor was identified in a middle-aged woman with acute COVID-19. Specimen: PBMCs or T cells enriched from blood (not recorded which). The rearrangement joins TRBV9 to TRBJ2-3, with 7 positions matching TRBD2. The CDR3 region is CASSVGGRNTDTQYF. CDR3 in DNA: TGTGCCAGCAGCGTAGGCGGGAGAAACACAGATACGCAGTATTTT.